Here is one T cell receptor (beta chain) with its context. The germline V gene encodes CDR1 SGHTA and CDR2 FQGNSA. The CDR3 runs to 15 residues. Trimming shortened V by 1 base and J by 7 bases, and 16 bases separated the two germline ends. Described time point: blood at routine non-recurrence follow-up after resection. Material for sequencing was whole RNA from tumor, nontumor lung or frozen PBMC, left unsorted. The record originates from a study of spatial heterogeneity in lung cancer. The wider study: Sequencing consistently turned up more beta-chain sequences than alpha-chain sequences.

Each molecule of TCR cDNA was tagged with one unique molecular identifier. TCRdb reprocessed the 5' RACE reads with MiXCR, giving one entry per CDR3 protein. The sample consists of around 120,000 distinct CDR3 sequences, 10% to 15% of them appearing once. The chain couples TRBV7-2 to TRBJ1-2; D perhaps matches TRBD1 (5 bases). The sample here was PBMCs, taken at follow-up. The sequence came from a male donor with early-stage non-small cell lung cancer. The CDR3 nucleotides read TGTGCCAGCAGCTTAGTAAGGGCAGGGACCACTGGCTACACCTTC. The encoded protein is CASSLVRAGTTGYTF.